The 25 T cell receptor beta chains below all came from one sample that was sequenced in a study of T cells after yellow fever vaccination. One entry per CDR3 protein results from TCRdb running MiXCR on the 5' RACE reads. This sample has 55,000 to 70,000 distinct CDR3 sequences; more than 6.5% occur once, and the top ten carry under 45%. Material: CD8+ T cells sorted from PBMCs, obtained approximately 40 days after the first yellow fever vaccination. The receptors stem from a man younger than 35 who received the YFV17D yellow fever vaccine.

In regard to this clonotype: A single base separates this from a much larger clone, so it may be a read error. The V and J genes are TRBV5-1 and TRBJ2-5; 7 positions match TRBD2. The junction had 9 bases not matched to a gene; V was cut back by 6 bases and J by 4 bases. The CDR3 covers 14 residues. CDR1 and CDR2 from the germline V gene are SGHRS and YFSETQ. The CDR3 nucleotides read TGCGCCAGCACCCTGGGGGGGACGCTAGAGACCCAGTACTTC. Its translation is CASTLGGTLETQYF.

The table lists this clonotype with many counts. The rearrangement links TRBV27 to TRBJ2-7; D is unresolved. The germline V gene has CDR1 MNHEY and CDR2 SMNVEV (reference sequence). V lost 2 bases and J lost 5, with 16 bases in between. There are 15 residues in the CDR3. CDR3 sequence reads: CASSLSDSVRDEQYF. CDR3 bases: TGTGCCAGCAGTTTAAGTGACTCTGTACGTGACGAGCAGTACTTC.

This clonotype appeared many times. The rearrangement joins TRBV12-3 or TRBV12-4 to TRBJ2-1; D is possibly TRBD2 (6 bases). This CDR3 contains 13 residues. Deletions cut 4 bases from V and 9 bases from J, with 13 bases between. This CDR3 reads CASSSHSGVEQFF. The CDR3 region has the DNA TGTGCCAGCAGTTCCCACTCGGGGGTTGAGCAGTTCTTC.

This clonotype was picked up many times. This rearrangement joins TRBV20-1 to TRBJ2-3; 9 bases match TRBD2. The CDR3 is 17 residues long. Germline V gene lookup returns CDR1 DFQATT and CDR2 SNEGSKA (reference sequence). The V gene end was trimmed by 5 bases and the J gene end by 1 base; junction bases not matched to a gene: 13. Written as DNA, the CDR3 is TGCAGTGCTGGAAGGGGAGATAGCGGGGGAGGCACAGATACGCAGTATTTT. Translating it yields CSAGRGDSGGGTDTQYF.

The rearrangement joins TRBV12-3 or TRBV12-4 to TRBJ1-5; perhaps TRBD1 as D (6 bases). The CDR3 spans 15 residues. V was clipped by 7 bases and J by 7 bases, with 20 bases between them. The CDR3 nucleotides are TGTGCCAGCACCGACCAACCGGGGGCGGGCCAGCCCCAGCATTTT. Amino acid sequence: CASTDQPGAGQPQHF.

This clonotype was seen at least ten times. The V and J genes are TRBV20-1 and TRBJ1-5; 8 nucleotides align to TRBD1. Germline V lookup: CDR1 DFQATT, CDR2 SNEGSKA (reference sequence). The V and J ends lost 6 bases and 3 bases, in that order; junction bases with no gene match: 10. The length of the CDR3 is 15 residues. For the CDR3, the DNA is TGCAGTGCATCCAAATTCAGGGGGCCCAATCAGCCCCAGCATTTT. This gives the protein CSASKFRGPNQPQHF.

CDR3 region: CASSYGGPGEQYF. CDR3 DNA: TGTGCCAGCAGTTACGGCGGGCCAGGCGAGCAGTACTTC. V usage is TRBV6-5 and J usage is TRBJ2-7; D might be TRBD2 (5 bases). The CDR3 totals 13 residues. Germline assignment: CDR1 MNHEY and CDR2 SVGAGI. Trimming stripped 2 bases from V and 6 bases from J, with 11 bases between.

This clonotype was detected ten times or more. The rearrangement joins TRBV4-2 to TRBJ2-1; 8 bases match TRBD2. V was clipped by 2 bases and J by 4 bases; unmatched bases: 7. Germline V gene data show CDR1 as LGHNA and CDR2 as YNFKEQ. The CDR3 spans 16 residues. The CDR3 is CASSQRERGSYNEQFF. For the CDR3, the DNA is TGTGCCAGCAGCCAACGTGAGCGGGGGTCTTACAATGAGCAGTTCTTC.

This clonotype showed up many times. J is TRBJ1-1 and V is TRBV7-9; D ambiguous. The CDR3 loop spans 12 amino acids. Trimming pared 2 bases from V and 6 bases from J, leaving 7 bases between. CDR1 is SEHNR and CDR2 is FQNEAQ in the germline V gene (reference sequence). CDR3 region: CASSLMGSEAFF. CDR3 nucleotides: TGTGCCAGCAGCTTAATGGGTTCTGAAGCTTTCTTT. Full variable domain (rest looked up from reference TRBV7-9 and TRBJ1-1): DTGVSQNPRHKITKRGQNVTFRCDPISEHNRLYWYRQTLGQGPEFLTYFQNEAQLEKSRLLSDRFSAERPKGSFSTLEIQRTEQGDSAMYLCASSLMGSEAFFGQGTRLTVV.

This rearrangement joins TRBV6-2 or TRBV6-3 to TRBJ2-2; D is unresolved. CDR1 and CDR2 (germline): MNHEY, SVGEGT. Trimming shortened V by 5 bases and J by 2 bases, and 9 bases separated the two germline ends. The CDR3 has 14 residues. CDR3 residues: CASSVSFNTGELFF. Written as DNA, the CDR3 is TGTGCCAGCAGTGTAAGCTTTAACACCGGGGAGCTGTTTTTT.

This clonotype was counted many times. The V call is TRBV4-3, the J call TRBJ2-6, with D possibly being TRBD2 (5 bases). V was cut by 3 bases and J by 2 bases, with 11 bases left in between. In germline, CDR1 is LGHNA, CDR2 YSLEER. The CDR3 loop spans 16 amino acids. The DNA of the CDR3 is TGCGCCAGCAGCCAGGTGTCCGGGACTGGGGCCAACGTCCTGACTTTC. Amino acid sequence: CASSQVSGTGANVLTF.

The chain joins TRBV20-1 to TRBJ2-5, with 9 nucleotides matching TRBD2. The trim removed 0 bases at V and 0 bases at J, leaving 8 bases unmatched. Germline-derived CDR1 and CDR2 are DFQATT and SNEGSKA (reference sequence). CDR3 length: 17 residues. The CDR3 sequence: CSARDLTTSGYQETQYF. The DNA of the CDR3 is TGCAGTGCTAGAGATCTCACAACTAGCGGGTACCAAGAGACCCAGTACTTC.

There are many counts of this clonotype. CDR3 region: CASSSSSYEQYF. CDR3 nucleotides: TGTGCCAGCAGCTCGAGCTCCTACGAGCAGTACTTC. This chain uses TRBV7-9 with TRBJ2-7, with unresolved D. Germline CDR1 is SEHNR and CDR2 is FQNEAQ (reference sequence). The CDR3 loop spans 12 amino acids. The V and J ends lost 4 bases and 0 bases respectively, with 4 bases between them.

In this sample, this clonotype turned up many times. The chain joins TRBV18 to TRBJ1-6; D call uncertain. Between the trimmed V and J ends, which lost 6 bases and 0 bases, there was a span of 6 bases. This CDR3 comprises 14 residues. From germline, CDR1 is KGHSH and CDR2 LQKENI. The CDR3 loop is CASSLSSYNSPLHF. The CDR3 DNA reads TGTGCCAGCTCTCTGAGCTCCTATAATTCACCCCTCCACTTT.

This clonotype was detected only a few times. CDR3 loop: CASSLVPGETQYF. CDR3 sequence (DNA): TGTGCCAGCAGCTTAGTGCCGGGAGAGACCCAGTACTTC. This chain uses TRBV11-2 with TRBJ2-5, with D unclear. Trimming cost V 1 base and J 4 bases, with 7 bases left between them. Looked up from germline, CDR1 is SGHAT and CDR2 is FQNNGV. The CDR3 extends over 13 amino acids. Supplemented by reference TRBV11-2 and TRBJ2-5, the full variable domain reads EAGVAQSPRYKIIEKRQSVAFWCNPISGHATLYWYQQILGQGPKLLIQFQNNGVVDDSQLPKDRFSAERLKGVDSTLKIQPAKLEDSAVYLCASSLVPGETQYFGPGTRLLVL.

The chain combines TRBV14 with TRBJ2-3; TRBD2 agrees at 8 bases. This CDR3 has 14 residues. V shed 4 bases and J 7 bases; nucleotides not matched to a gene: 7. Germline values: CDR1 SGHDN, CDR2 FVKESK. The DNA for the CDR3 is TGTGCCAGCAGCCCGGGAAGCGGGGGATATACGCAGTATTTT. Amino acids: CASSPGSGGYTQYF. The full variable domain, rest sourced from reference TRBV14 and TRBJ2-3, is EAGVTQFPSHSVIEKGQTVTLRCDPISGHDNLYWYRRVMGKEIKFLLHFVKESKQDESGMPNNRFLAERTGGTYSTLKVQPAELEDSGVYFCASSPGSGGYTQYFGPGTRLTVL.

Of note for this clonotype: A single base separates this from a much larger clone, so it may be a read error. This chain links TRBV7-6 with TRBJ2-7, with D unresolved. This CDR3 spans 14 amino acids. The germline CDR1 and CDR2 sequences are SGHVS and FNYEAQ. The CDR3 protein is CANSLDIQEHEQYF. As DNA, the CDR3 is TGTGCCAACAGCTTAGACATTCAGGAACACGAGCAGTACTTC.

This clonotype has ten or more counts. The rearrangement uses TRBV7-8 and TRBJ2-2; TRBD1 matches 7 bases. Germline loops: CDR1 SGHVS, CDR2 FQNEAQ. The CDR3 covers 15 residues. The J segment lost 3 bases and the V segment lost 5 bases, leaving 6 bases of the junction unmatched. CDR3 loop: CASSNRGGDTGELFF. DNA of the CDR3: TGTGCCAGCAGCAACAGGGGTGGCGACACCGGGGAGCTGTTTTTT.

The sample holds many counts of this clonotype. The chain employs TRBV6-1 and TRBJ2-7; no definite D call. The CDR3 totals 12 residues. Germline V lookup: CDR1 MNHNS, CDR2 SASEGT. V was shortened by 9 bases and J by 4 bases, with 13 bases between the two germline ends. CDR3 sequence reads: CAREQRQYEQYV. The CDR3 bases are TGTGCCAGAGAACAGAGGCAATACGAGCAGTACGTC.

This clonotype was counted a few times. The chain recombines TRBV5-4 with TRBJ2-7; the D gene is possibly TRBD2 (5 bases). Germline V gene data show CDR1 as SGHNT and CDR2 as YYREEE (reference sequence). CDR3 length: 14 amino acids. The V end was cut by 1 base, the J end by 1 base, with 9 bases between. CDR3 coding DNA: TGTGCCAGCAGCTTGCCGACGGGATCCTACGAGCAGTACTTC. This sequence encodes CASSLPTGSYEQYF.

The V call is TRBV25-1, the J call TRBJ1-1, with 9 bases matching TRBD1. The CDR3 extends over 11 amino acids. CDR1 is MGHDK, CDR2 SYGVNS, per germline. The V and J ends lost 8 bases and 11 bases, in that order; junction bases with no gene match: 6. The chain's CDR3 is CASGDRALAFF. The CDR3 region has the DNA TGTGCCAGCGGGGACAGGGCGCTGGCTTTCTTT.

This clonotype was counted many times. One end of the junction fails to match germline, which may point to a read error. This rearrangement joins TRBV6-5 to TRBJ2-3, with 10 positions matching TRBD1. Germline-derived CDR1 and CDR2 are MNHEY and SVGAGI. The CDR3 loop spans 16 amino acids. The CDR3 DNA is TGTGCCAGCAGTCACTCCGGGACAGGGGTGGAAGATACGCAGTATTTT. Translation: CASSHSGTGVEDTQYF.

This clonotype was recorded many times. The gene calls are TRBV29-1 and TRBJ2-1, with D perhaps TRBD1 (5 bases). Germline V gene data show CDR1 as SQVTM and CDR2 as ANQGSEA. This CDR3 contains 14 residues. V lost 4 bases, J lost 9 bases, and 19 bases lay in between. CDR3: CSVGSHRPTGEQFF. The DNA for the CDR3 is TGCAGCGTTGGGAGCCACAGGCCTACGGGTGAGCAGTTCTTC.

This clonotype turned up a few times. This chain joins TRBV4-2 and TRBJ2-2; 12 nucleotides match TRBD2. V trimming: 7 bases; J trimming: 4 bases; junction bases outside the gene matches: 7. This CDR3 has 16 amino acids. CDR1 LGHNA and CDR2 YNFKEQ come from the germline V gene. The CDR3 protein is CASTRLAGEGTGELFF. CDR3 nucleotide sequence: TGTGCCAGCACCCGACTAGCGGGGGAGGGCACCGGGGAGCTGTTTTTT.

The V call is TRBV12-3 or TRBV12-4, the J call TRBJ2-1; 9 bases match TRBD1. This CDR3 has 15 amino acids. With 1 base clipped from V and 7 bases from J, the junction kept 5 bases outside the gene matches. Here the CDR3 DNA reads TGTGCCAGCAGTTTAGACAGGGGGCAGGGGAATGAGCAGTTCTTC. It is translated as CASSLDRGQGNEQFF.